The present T cell receptor delta chain was sequenced within a study of gamma-delta T cells after stem cell transplantation. TCRdb called clones from the RT-PCR reads again using CATT. This table holds approximately 1,500 delta-chain clones, approximately 7.5% found once. Sequences were obtained from gamma-delta T cells. The TCR comes from a human donor. It is not recorded whose cells these are; they may come from a transplant donor.

DNA for the CDR3: TGTGCCTGTGACCCTCTGGGGGATACTCGTTACACCGATAAACTCATCTTT. It translates to CACDPLGDTRYTDKLIF. This chain links TRDV2 with TRDJ1; 11 positions match TRDD3. The CDR3 runs 17 residues. Germline CDR1 reads GEAIGNYY; CDR2 reads EKD. J lost 0 bases, V lost 3 bases, and 8 bases had no gene match.